This TCR beta chain was sequenced for a study of CD4 and CD8 cells across lung adenocarcinoma regions. TCRdb reprocessed the PCR reads via MiXCR and lists one record per CDR3 protein. The repertoire holds approximately 9,600 distinct CDR3 sequences, about 47% seen once, with approximately 17% in the top ten. Donors had localized lung adenocarcinoma, a non-small cell lung cancer. The CDR3 covers 15 residues. The germline CDR1 and CDR2 sequences are SGDLS and YYNGEE. The specimen was CD4+ T cells from the margin of a lung tumor. The clonotype comes from a male donor with lung adenocarcinoma. The CD4 and CD8 labels of this study may be unreliable. V usage is TRBV9 and J usage is TRBJ2-3, with TRBD2 identical over 8 bases. Judging by the DNA end, TRBJ2-5 fits better; the J call may be wrong. DNA for the CDR3: TGTGCCAGCAGCGTAGCTGGACTAGCTGAAGAGACCCAGTACTTC. It specifies CASSVAGLAEETQYF.